This paragraph reports one TCR beta chain. The CDR3 is made up of 13 amino acids. Germline V lookup: CDR1 DFQATT, CDR2 SNEGSKA (reference sequence). The V end was cut by 4 bases, the J end by 8 bases, with 12 bases between. The sample originates from a study of identical twins' blood T cells. TCR cDNA libraries were made from RNA using a previously described, modified protocol. TCRdb re-called the 5' RACE reads with MiXCR, one entry per CDR3 protein. This sample has hundreds of thousands of distinct CDR3 sequences, with roughly 30% found just once. The origin of this receptor is a woman between 18 and 55 years old in good health. The rearrangement links TRBV20-1 to TRBJ1-6; no firm D call. The sequenced sample consisted of PBMCs. CDR3 in amino acids: CSAIGPEDSPLHF. The DNA of the CDR3 is TGCAGTGCTATTGGTCCGGAGGATTCACCCCTCCACTTT.